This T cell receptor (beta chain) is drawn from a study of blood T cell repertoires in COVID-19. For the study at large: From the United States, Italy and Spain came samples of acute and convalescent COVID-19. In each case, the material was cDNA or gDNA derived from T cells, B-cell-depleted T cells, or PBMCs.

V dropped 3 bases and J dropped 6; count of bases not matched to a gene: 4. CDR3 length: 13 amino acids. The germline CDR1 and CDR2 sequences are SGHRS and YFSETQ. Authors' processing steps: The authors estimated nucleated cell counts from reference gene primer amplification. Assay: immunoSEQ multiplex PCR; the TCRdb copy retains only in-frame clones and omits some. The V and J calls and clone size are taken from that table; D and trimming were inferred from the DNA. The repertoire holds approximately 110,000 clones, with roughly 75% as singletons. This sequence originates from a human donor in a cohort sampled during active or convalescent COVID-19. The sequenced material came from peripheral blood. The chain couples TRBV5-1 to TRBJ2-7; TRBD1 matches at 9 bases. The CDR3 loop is CASSSMTGGEQYF. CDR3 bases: TGCGCCAGCAGCTCCATGACAGGGGGCGAGCAGTACTTC. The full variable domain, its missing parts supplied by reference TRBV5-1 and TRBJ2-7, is KAGVTQTPRYLIKTRGQQVTLSCSPISGHRSVSWYQQTPGQGLQFLFEYFSETQRNKGNFPGRFSGRQFSNSRSEMNVSTLELGDSALYLCASSSMTGGEQYFGPGTRLTVT.